This T cell receptor (beta chain) was found in a study of blood T cell repertoires in COVID-19. The repertoire was sequenced with immunoSEQ multiplex PCR; TCRdb's copy has only in-frame clones and lacks some. This table holds around 380,000 clones, around 87% found once. The specimen was PBMCs or T cells enriched from blood (not recorded which). This TCR came from a man under 40 who had recovered from COVID-19.

The CDR3: CASSFLDGEAFF. The CDR3 DNA sequence: TGCGCCAGCAGCTTCCTAGACGGAGAAGCTTTCTTT. The chain couples TRBV5-1 to TRBJ1-1; D is ambiguous. The CDR3 runs 12 residues. CDR1 and CDR2 from the germline V gene are SGHRS and YFSETQ. Trimming removed 2 bases from V and 8 bases from J, with 10 bases in between.